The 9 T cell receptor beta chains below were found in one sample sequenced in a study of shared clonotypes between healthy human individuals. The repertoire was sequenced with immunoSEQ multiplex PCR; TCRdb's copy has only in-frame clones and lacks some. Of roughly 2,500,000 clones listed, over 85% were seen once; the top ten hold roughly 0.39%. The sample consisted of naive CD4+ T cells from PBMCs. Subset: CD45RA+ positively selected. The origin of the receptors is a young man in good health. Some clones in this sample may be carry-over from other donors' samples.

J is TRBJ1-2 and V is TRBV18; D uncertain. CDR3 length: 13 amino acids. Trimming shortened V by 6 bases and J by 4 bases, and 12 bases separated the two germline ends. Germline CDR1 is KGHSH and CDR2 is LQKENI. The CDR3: CASSPGNGYGYTF. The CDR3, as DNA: TGTGCCAGCTCGCCGGGGAACGGCTATGGCTACACCTTC.

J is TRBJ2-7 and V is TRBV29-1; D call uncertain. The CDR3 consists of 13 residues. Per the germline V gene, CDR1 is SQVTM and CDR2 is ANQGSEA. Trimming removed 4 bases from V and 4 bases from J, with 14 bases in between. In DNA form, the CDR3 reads TGCAGCGTTGTATTGGGTTCGGGTTACGAGCAGTACTTC. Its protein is CSVVLGSGYEQYF.

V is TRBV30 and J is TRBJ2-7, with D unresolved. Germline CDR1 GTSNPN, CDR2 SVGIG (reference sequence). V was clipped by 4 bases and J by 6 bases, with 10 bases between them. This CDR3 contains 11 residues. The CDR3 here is CAWTTSSEQYF. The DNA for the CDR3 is TGTGCCTGGACTACCAGTTCCGAGCAGTACTTC. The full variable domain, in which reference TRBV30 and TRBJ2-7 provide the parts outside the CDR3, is SQTIHQWPATLVQPVGSPLSLECTVEGTSNPNLYWYRQAAGRGLQLLFYSVGIGQISSEVPQNLSASRPQDRQFILSSKKLLLSDSGFYLCAWTTSSEQYFGPGTRLTVT.

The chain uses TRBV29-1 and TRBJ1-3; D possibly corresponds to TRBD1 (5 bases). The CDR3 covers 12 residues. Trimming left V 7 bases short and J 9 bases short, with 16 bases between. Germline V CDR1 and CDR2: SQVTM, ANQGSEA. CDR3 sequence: CSASGTWGTIYF. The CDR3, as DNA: TGCAGCGCATCCGGGACTTGGGGCACCATATATTTT.

The CDR3 region is CSVGSLTGETEAFF. The DNA of the CDR3 is TGCAGCGTGGGGAGTCTTACAGGGGAAACTGAAGCTTTCTTT. The rearrangement links TRBV29-1 to TRBJ1-1; 7 bases are a match to TRBD1. The CDR3 length is 14 residues. The ends lost 6 bases at V and 5 bases at J; junction bases unmatched: 12. CDR1 is SQVTM and CDR2 is ANQGSEA in the germline V gene.

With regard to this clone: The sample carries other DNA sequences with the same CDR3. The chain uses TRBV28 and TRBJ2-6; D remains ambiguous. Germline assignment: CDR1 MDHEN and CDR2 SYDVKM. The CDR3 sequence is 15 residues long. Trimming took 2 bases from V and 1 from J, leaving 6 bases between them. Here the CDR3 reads CASSLGQSGANVLTF. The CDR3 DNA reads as TGTGCCAGCAGTTTAGGCCAGTCTGGGGCCAACGTCCTGACTTTC.

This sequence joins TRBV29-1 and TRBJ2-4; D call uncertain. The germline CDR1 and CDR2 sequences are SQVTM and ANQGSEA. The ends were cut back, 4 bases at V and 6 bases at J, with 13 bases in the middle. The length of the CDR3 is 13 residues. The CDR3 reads CSVGTVLANIQYF. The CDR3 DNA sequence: TGCAGCGTTGGTACAGTCTTAGCAAACATTCAGTACTTC.

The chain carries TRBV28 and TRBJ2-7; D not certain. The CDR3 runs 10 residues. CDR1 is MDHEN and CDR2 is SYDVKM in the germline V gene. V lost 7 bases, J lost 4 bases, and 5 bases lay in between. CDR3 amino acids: CASTKYEQYF. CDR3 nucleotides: TGTGCCAGCACCAAATACGAGCAGTACTTC.

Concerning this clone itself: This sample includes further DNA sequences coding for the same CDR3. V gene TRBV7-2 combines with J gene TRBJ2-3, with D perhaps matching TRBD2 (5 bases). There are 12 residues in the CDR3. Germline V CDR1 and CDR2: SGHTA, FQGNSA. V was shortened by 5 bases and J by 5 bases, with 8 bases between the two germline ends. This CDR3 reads CASSSGRDTQYF. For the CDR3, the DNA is TGTGCCAGCAGCAGTGGGAGAGATACGCAGTATTTT.